These 19 T cell receptor beta chains came from one sample sequenced in a study of identical twins. MiXCR was run by TCRdb on the 5' RACE reads, yielding one entry per CDR3 protein. This table has roughly 720,000 distinct CDR3 sequences, 18% appearing once. The data also belong to a second study, concerning T cells expressing NK-cell markers.

The source material was PBMCs. These receptors were taken from a young woman in good health.

This clonotype came up a few times. The V and J genes are TRBV9 and TRBJ2-1; 14 nucleotides agree with TRBD2. The V gene's germline CDR1 is SGDLS and CDR2 YYNGEE. V was clipped by 4 bases and J by 0 bases; unmatched bases: 12. The CDR3 covers 20 residues. CDR3 DNA sequence: TGTGCCAGCAGCCCCCAGAGGACTAGCGGGAGGTCAAGCTCCTACAATGAGCAGTTCTTC. This translates into CASSPQRTSGRSSSYNEQFF.

V usage is TRBV9 and J usage is TRBJ2-1, with 9 nucleotides matching TRBD2. Unmatched junction bases numbered 14, after V lost 0 bases and J lost 7 bases. The CDR3 covers 18 residues. From germline, CDR1 is SGDLS and CDR2 YYNGEE. CDR3 residues: CASSVGSPRTAGGNEQFF. The CDR3 DNA reads as TGTGCCAGCAGCGTAGGATCCCCAAGGACGGCGGGAGGGAATGAGCAGTTCTTC.

Only a few counts were recorded for this clonotype. The chain uses TRBV7-8 and TRBJ2-7; TRBD2 aligns across 9 bases. The germline gives CDR1 SGHVS, CDR2 FQNEAQ. This CDR3 contains 15 residues. V lost 2 bases and J lost 0; bases outside the gene matches: 2. This CDR3 reads CASSLPSGASYEQYF. The CDR3 region has the DNA TGTGCCAGCAGCTTACCTAGCGGGGCCTCCTACGAGCAGTACTTC.

The CDR3 bases are TGTGCCAGCACCGCGACAGGGTCGACAGATACGCAGTATTTT. The encoded protein is CASTATGSTDTQYF. J is TRBJ2-3 and V is TRBV6-1; 7 nucleotides line up with TRBD1. The V segment lost 7 bases and the J segment 3 bases; nucleotides outside the gene matches: 7. Per germline, CDR1 MNHNS and CDR2 SASEGT. The CDR3 has 14 residues.

This rearrangement joins TRBV6-1 to TRBJ2-3, with D perhaps TRBD2 (6 bases). Trimming took 6 bases from V and 2 from J, leaving 18 bases between them. The germline CDR1 and CDR2 sequences are MNHNS and SASEGT. This CDR3 is built from 16 residues. The CDR3 is CASRAGRGPPTDTQYF. CDR3 DNA sequence: TGTGCCAGCAGGGCGGGGCGTGGGCCCCCCACAGATACGCAGTATTTT.

J is TRBJ1-2 and V is TRBV6-1; D may be TRBD1 (6 bases). From germline, CDR1 is MNHNS and CDR2 SASEGT. The CDR3 has 14 amino acids. Between the trimmed V and J ends, which lost 4 bases and 4 bases, there was a span of 13 bases. The CDR3 protein is CASSGNRAFYGYTF. The CDR3 DNA follows: TGTGCCAGCAGTGGTAACAGGGCTTTCTATGGCTACACCTTC.

This clonotype was observed a handful of times. V and J are TRBV20-1 and TRBJ1-5, with D uncertain. This CDR3 comprises 15 residues. CDR1 and CDR2 from the germline V gene are DFQATT and SNEGSKA (reference sequence). V was clipped by 6 bases and J by 5 bases, with 20 bases between them. CDR3 sequence reads: CSAIIAVRVDQPQHF. The DNA for the CDR3 is TGCAGTGCCATCATTGCAGTAAGGGTAGATCAGCCCCAGCATTTT.

This clonotype showed up just a few times. The rearrangement links TRBV3-1 to TRBJ2-5; D is uncertain. V lost 0 bases and J 1 base, leaving 9 bases between the germline ends. CDR1 and CDR2 (germline): LGHDT, YNNKEL (reference sequence). CDR3 length: 15 amino acids. CDR3 amino acids: CASSQDLGSQETQYF. In DNA, the CDR3 is TGTGCCAGCAGCCAAGATCTAGGCAGCCAAGAGACCCAGTACTTC.

The chain uses TRBV29-1 and TRBJ2-5, with D unclear. Germline CDR1 is SQVTM and CDR2 is ANQGSEA. Trimming took 4 bases from V and 7 from J, leaving 13 bases between them. There are 12 residues in the CDR3. Here the CDR3 reads CSVGWALGTQYF. The CDR3 DNA sequence: TGCAGCGTTGGCTGGGCCCTGGGGACCCAGTACTTC.

The CDR3 loop is CASSERVTGELFF. In nucleotides, the CDR3 is TGTGCCAGCAGTGAAAGGGTGACCGGGGAGCTGTTTTTT. The chain links TRBV6-1 to TRBJ2-2; no clear D gene. Germline V gene data show CDR1 as MNHNS and CDR2 as SASEGT. The CDR3 is 13 amino acids. With 2 bases removed from V and 5 bases from J, the gap between germline ends came to 6 bases.

The table lists this clonotype with a few counts. The rearrangement joins TRBV15 to TRBJ2-5; 9 positions agree with TRBD1. With 2 bases clipped from V and 2 bases from J, the junction kept 6 bases outside the gene matches. This CDR3 is built from 16 residues. The germline V gene encodes CDR1 LNHNV and CDR2 YYDKDF (reference sequence). The CDR3 DNA sequence: TGTGCCACCAGCAGACCCTCCGGGACAGGGCAAGAGACCCAGTACTTC. This gives the protein CATSRPSGTGQETQYF.

The chain carries TRBV20-1 and TRBJ2-3; weak D call: TRBD1 (5 bases). Trimming stripped 5 bases from V and 0 bases from J, with 15 bases between. CDR1 is DFQATT, CDR2 SNEGSKA, per germline (reference sequence). The CDR3 sequence is 15 residues long. Here the CDR3 reads CSAGASESSTDTQYF. The CDR3 DNA follows: TGCAGTGCTGGGGCATCGGAGTCTAGCACAGATACGCAGTATTTT.

The V and J genes are TRBV20-1 and TRBJ2-7; D tentatively fits TRBD1 or TRBD2 (6 bases each). This CDR3 is 15 amino acids long. Trimming removed 1 base from V and 6 bases from J, with 19 bases in between. Germline CDR1 reads DFQATT; CDR2 reads SNEGSKA (reference sequence). CDR3 protein: CSARGNNGGGSEQYF. The CDR3 DNA sequence: TGCAGTGCTAGAGGAAATAATGGAGGGGGGAGCGAGCAGTACTTC.

In this sample, this clonotype turned up a few times. The chain is built from TRBV21-1 and TRBJ1-1; the listed D gene, TRBD1, was not tested against the DNA. TRBV21-1 is a pseudogene segment. The CDR3 extends over 14 amino acids. CDR3 sequence: CASSNWGKNTEAFF. Written as DNA, the CDR3 is TGTGCCAGCAGCAACTGGGGGAAGAACACTGAAGCTTTCTTT.

The gene calls are TRBV6-5 and TRBJ1-4; TRBD1 is a possible D gene (5 bases). Germline V CDR1 and CDR2: MNHEY, SVGAGI. The CDR3 runs 14 residues. V dropped 4 bases and J dropped 3 bases, with 9 bases sitting between them. In DNA form, the CDR3 reads TGTGCCAGCAGTTTTTCGGGGGCTAATGAAAAACTGTTTTTT. Protein sequence: CASSFSGANEKLFF.

This clonotype was counted a few times. The V gene is TRBV5-6, the J gene TRBJ2-6; 8 bases match TRBD1. The CDR3 sequence is 15 residues long. The V gene end was trimmed by 7 bases and the J gene end by 2 bases; junction bases not matched to a gene: 5. Germline loops: CDR1 SGHDT, CDR2 YYEEEE. CDR3 protein: CASLSGGPGANVLTF. The CDR3 DNA follows: TGTGCCAGCCTCTCAGGGGGCCCTGGGGCCAACGTCCTGACTTTC.

This clonotype has just a few counts. V usage is TRBV7-9 and J usage is TRBJ2-1; no clear D. The CDR3 is 12 amino acids. V was cut by 1 base and J by 6 bases, with 4 bases left in between. The germline gives CDR1 SEHNR, CDR2 FQNEAQ (reference sequence). This CDR3 is CASSLGANEQFF. The CDR3 DNA is TGTGCCAGCAGCTTAGGGGCCAATGAGCAGTTCTTC.

The chain is built from TRBV25-1 and TRBJ2-7, with TRBD1 matching over 7 bases. The CDR3 consists of 13 residues. Germline assignment: CDR1 MGHDK and CDR2 SYGVNS. V gave up 7 bases and J gave up 3 bases; unmatched junction bases: 6. Here the CDR3 reads CASKGQNHYEQYF. The DNA of the CDR3 is TGTGCCAGCAAGGGACAGAATCACTACGAGCAGTACTTC.

The sample holds one count of this clonotype. The chain employs TRBV6-2 or TRBV6-3 and TRBJ1-5; D is unclear. Germline values: CDR1 MNHEY, CDR2 SVGEGT. The CDR3 totals 13 residues. V was shortened by 6 bases and J by 4 bases, with 10 bases between the two germline ends. The CDR3 DNA is TGTGCCAGCAGGGACTTCGGGAATCAGCCCCAGCATTTT. This translates into CASRDFGNQPQHF.